The rows below give T cell receptor beta chains drawn from one sample of a study of cytomegalovirus exposure and HLA in healthy donors. Assay: immunoSEQ multiplex PCR; the TCRdb copy retains only in-frame clones and omits some. Counted here are 120,000 or so clones, over 60% occurring once; the ten biggest clones make up roughly an eighth. The sequenced sample consisted of PBMCs. The receptors were gathered from a man aged 25-40 years in good health and CMV-seropositive. CDR3s include the opening cysteine and the closing phenylalanine or tryptophan. The D gene is left open where the match is weak. Rows give clone size only sometimes, using once, few, many, or a class for an expanded clone.

TRBJ1-2 TRBV5-4 - - CASSSDTQIIGYTF TGTGCCAGCAGCTCTGACACCCAGATTATAGGCTACACCTTC
TRBJ2-1 TRBV5-1 - few CASSLVDEQFF TGCGCCAGCAGCTTGGTCGATGAGCAGTTCTTC
TRBJ2-1 TRBV7-6 - once CASSSRGGPNEQFF TGTGCCAGCAGCTCGAGGGGAGGACCCAATGAGCAGTTCTTC
TRBJ2-7 TRBV5-6 TRBD1 - CASSLTGGYEQYF TGTGCCAGCAGCTTAACAGGGGGCTACGAGCAGTACTTC
TRBJ2-1 TRBV27 TRBD1 - CASSSGQGASNEQFF TGTGCCAGCAGTTCCGGACAGGGGGCGAGCAATGAGCAGTTCTTC
TRBJ2-1 TRBV27 TRBD2 - CASSPLQRGGNEQFF TGTGCCAGCAGTCCACTCCAGCGGGGGGGTAATGAGCAGTTCTTC
TRBJ1-2 TRBV27 - once CASSAGAYGYTF TGTGCCAGTAGCGCAGGGGCCTATGGCTACACCTTC
TRBJ1-5 TRBV2 - - CASSPGGGPQHF TGTGCCAGCAGCCCCGGGGGAGGGCCCCAGCATTTT
TRBJ2-7 TRBV6-5 TRBD2 few CATLKGGGAPYEQYF TGTGCCACCTTAAAGGGCGGGGGGGCCCCGTACGAGCAGTACTTC
TRBJ2-7 TRBV27 TRBD2 - CAVKLAGGSYEQYF TGTGCCGTCAAGCTAGCGGGGGGTTCCTACGAGCAGTACTTC
TRBJ1-5 TRBV28 TRBD1 - CASSVPGQGLIGGHQPQHF TGTGCCAGCAGTGTACCGGGACAGGGATTGATAGGTGGGCATCAGCCCCAGCATTTT
TRBJ1-1 TRBV18 TRBD1 few CASSPRDRSNTEAFF TGTGCCAGCTCACCACGGGACAGGTCTAACACTGAAGCTTTCTTT
TRBJ1-5 TRBV7-2 - few CASSLASTGRNQPQHF TGTGCCAGCAGCTTAGCGTCTACAGGGCGAAATCAGCCCCAGCATTTT
TRBJ2-1 TRBV7-2 TRBD2 - CASSLASGGTNEQFF TGTGCCAGCAGCTTAGCTAGCGGGGGGACAAATGAGCAGTTCTTC
TRBJ2-7 TRBV6-6 TRBD1 - CASSYPGQGSYEQYF TGTGCCAGCAGTTACCCCGGACAGGGGTCCTACGAGCAGTACTTC
TRBJ1-2 TRBV4-3 - - CASSQGANYGYTF TGCGCCAGCAGCCAGGGAGCTAACTATGGCTACACCTTC
TRBJ2-2 TRBV6-5 - - CATGGRMNTGELFF TGTGCCACCGGAGGACGGATGAACACCGGGGAGCTGTTTTTT
TRBJ1-3 TRBV9 - - CASSPGYGNTIYF TGTGCCAGCAGCCCAGGGTACGGAAACACCATATATTTT
TRBJ1-4 TRBV7-2 TRBD1 once CASSLVRGTNEKLFF TGTGCCAGCAGCTTAGTCAGGGGGACTAATGAAAAACTGTTTTTT
TRBJ1-4 TRBV7-9 - - CASSSGTLTGLGGEKLFF TGTGCCAGCAGCTCGGGAACGCTCACAGGGCTCGGCGGTGAAAAACTGTTTTTT
TRBJ1-1 TRBV9 - - CASTSAGEMNTEAFF TGTGCCAGCACCTCGGCAGGGGAAATGAACACTGAAGCTTTCTTT
TRBJ2-7 TRBV6-5 - - CASSYSRKYYEQYF TGTGCCAGCAGTTACTCGAGGAAGTACTACGAGCAGTACTTC
TRBJ2-1 TRBV11-2 TRBD1 - CASSLVSTQGNEQFF TGTGCCAGCAGCTTAGTTTCGACACAGGGGAATGAGCAGTTCTTC
TRBJ1-6 TRBV19 TRBD1 - CASSTDRGSPLHF TGTGCCAGTAGTACCGACAGGGGTTCACCCCTCCACTTT
TRBJ2-4 TRBV27 TRBD1 once CASSMANPGQLAKNIQYF TGTGCCAGCAGTATGGCAAACCCGGGACAGTTAGCCAAAAACATTCAGTACTTC
TRBJ2-3 TRBV2 TRBD2 - CASERGLLNTDTQYF TGTGCCAGCGAGCGGGGCCTTTTAAACACAGATACGCAGTATTTT
TRBJ2-7 TRBV4-3 - - CASSQVRGDTYEQYF TGCGCCAGCAGCCAAGTCAGGGGCGACACCTACGAGCAGTACTTC
TRBJ1-2 TRBV7-9 TRBD1 - CASSLAVTGNYGYTF TGTGCCAGCAGCTTAGCGGTGACAGGGAACTATGGCTACACCTTC
TRBJ1-1 TRBV4-1 TRBD1 - CASSRVGQGGHEAFF TGCGCCAGCAGCCGCGTCGGACAGGGGGGACATGAAGCTTTCTTT
TRBJ2-7 TRBV27 TRBD1 - CASSRQGAFYEQYF TGTGCCAGCAGCCGACAGGGGGCTTTCTACGAGCAGTACTTC
TRBJ1-2 TRBV5-1 TRBD1 - CASSSTGATEFNYGYTF TGCGCCAGCAGCTCGACAGGGGCGACAGAGTTTAACTATGGCTACACCTTC
TRBJ1-2 TRBV5-4 - - CASSLNREANYGYTF TGTGCCAGCAGCTTAAACAGGGAAGCTAACTATGGCTACACCTTC
TRBJ1-2 TRBV5-4 - - CASSLVAGNPYGYTF TGTGCCAGCAGCTTGGTGGCAGGGAACCCCTATGGCTACACCTTC
TRBJ1-4 TRBV28 TRBD1 - CASSLPGQDSTNEKLFF TGTGCCAGCAGCCTCCCGGGACAGGACAGCACTAATGAAAAACTGTTTTTT
TRBJ2-5 TRBV14 - - CASSEYQETQYF TGTGCCAGCAGCGAGTACCAAGAGACCCAGTACTTC
TRBJ1-2 TRBV29-1 - - CSVGWTENLTLYGYTF TGCAGCGTTGGGTGGACAGAAAATCTTACACTTTATGGCTACACCTTC
TRBJ2-4 TRBV9 TRBD2 - CASSRAGGPGKNIQYF TGTGCCAGCAGCCGGGCGGGGGGGCCCGGCAAAAACATTCAGTACTTC